The clone carrying this T cell receptor beta chain was detected once. This sample stems from a study of blood T cell repertoires in COVID-19. The ends were cut back, 4 bases at V and 5 bases at J, with 20 bases in the middle. Germline assignment: CDR1 SEHNR and CDR2 FQNEAQ (reference sequence). The CDR3 is made up of 16 amino acids. The data were produced by immunoSEQ multiplex PCR, yet TCRdb's version contains in-frame clones alone and is incomplete. The data show hundreds of thousands of clones, approximately 81% seen once. Specimen: PBMCs or T cells enriched from blood (not recorded which). V gene TRBV7-9 combines with J gene TRBJ2-5; weak D call: TRBD1 (7 bases). This TCR was sampled from a woman between 25 and 40 years old who had been exposed to COVID-19. As DNA, the CDR3 is TGTGCCAGCAGCTCCAGTCGACAGGGACTGAGGGAGACCCAGTACTTC. It specifies CASSSSRQGLRETQYF.